The next 32 T cell receptor beta chains were all read from a single sample in a study of monozygotic twins with inflammatory bowel disease. TCRdb re-analyzed the 5' RACE reads; it lists each CDR3 protein once, without DNA. There are approximately 400,000 distinct CDR3 sequences in the sample, with 2% to 3% held by the top ten. Sequenced input: blood. All receptors come from a human donor with ulcerative colitis or Crohn's disease, or a healthy co-twin of an affected twin (not recorded which).

The chain links TRBV15 to TRBJ2-5; lacking DNA, the TRBD2 call made by TCRdb goes unchecked. Germline V gene lookup returns CDR1 LNHNV and CDR2 YYDKDF (reference sequence). The CDR3 is made up of 14 amino acids. The CDR3: CATSRASGVETQYF.

J is TRBJ1-6 and V is TRBV20-1; TCRdb proposes TRBD1, but this gene call is untestable without DNA. The germline V gene encodes CDR1 DFQATT and CDR2 SNEGSKA (reference sequence). This CDR3 has 15 amino acids. This CDR3 is CSATRDSSYNSPLHF.

J is TRBJ2-1 and V is TRBV5-1; there is no DNA to check the TCRdb D call of TRBD1. The CDR3 contains 15 residues. Looked up from germline, CDR1 is SGHRS and CDR2 is YFSETQ. The CDR3 here is CASSLGPQGGNEQFF.

The genes are TRBV7-8 and TRBJ2-1. CDR1 and CDR2 (germline): SGHVS, FQNEAQ. This CDR3 comprises 14 residues. CDR3: CASSLTSSYNEQFF.

The genes are TRBV7-9 and TRBJ2-1. The CDR3 covers 14 residues. Per germline, CDR1 SEHNR and CDR2 FQNEAQ (reference sequence). The CDR3 region is CASSLDGSINEQFF.

The chain joins TRBV24-1 to TRBJ2-1; TCRdb proposes TRBD2, but this gene call is untestable without DNA. Germline-derived CDR1 and CDR2 are KGHDR and SFDVKD. The length of the CDR3 is 16 residues. CDR3 sequence reads: CATSDPEIAGLNEQFF.

The rearrangement uses TRBV27 and TRBJ2-4; TCRdb designates TRBD1, a call that cannot be tested without DNA. CDR3 length equals 16 residues. Germline CDR1 is MNHEY and CDR2 is SMNVEV (reference sequence). The CDR3 protein is CASSAQGILAKNIQYF.

The rearrangement uses TRBV18 and TRBJ1-2. CDR1 KGHSH and CDR2 LQKENI come from the germline V gene. The CDR3 is 16 residues long. CDR3 amino acids: CASSPLRGPTLYGYTF.

This chain links TRBV9 with TRBJ2-1. Germline V gene data show CDR1 as SGDLS and CDR2 as YYNGEE. The CDR3 runs to 18 residues. The CDR3 protein is CASSVGIIGGIAHNEQFF.

The rearrangement links TRBV12-3 or TRBV12-4 to TRBJ1-5; the TCRdb D gene call, TRBD1, has no DNA to confirm it. CDR3 length: 15 residues. The CDR3 region is CASSNRQGFNQPQHF.

This chain joins TRBV11-2 and TRBJ1-1; as DNA is missing, the TRBD1 call by TCRdb cannot be tested. The CDR3 length is 17 residues. Germline V gives CDR1 SGHAT, CDR2 FQNNGV. The CDR3 loop is CASSLVRGGGFRTEAFF.

The rearrangement joins TRBV21-1 to TRBJ1-1; with no DNA, the TCRdb D assignment of TRBD1 cannot be verified. TRBV21-1 is a documented pseudogene. The CDR3 runs 13 residues. CDR3 residues: CAAGVQANTEAFF.

The J gene is TRBJ2-7, the V gene TRBV5-1; the D call of TRBD2 rests on TCRdb alone, since no DNA is present to check it. There are 17 residues in the CDR3. CDR1 and CDR2 from the germline V gene are SGHRS and YFSETQ. The CDR3 is CASSWLGSSGGAYEQYF. Full variable domain (remainder filled in from reference TRBV5-1 and TRBJ2-7): KAGVTQTPRYLIKTRGQQVTLSCSPISGHRSVSWYQQTPGQGLQFLFEYFSETQRNKGNFPGRFSGRQFSNSRSEMNVSTLELGDSALYLCASSWLGSSGGAYEQYFGPGTRLTVT.

The chain employs TRBV20-1 and TRBJ1-2; TCRdb selects TRBD1, and the lack of DNA leaves this call unchecked. The germline CDR1 and CDR2 sequences are DFQATT and SNEGSKA (reference sequence). CDR3 length: 16 amino acids. CDR3 sequence: CSARDPFRQGFLGYTF.

The gene calls are TRBV21-1 and TRBJ2-1; TCRdb reports TRBD1, a call that lacks DNA to check it against. TRBV21-1 is recorded as a pseudogene. This CDR3 has 19 residues. The CDR3 sequence is CASSKESGSYGGPYNEQFF.

This chain joins TRBV28 and TRBJ2-7. The germline CDR1 and CDR2 sequences are MDHEN and SYDVKM. The CDR3 length is 14 residues. The CDR3 loop reads CASRRPQNSYEQYF.

This sequence joins TRBV6-6 and TRBJ1-5; TCRdb picks TRBD1, but there is no DNA to check that call. This CDR3 comprises 14 residues. Germline CDR1 reads MNHNY; CDR2 reads SVGAGI (reference sequence). The CDR3 sequence: CATARRQGGQPQHF.

The genes are TRBV6-5 and TRBJ1-1; TCRdb designates TRBD1, a call that cannot be tested without DNA. Germline lookup yields CDR1 MNHEY and CDR2 SVGAGI. The CDR3 totals 15 residues. Here the CDR3 reads CASSYSPTGVTEAFF.

The V call is TRBV20-1, the J call TRBJ2-5; checking the TCRdb D call of TRBD1 is not possible without DNA. Germline values: CDR1 DFQATT, CDR2 SNEGSKA (reference sequence). This CDR3 has 13 residues. The CDR3 reads CSANRGLYETQYF.

The chain uses TRBV25-1 and TRBJ2-1. Looked up from germline, CDR1 is MGHDK and CDR2 is SYGVNS. The CDR3 contains 15 residues. CDR3 loop: CASSSYRSDDNEQFF.

The rearrangement links TRBV5-1 to TRBJ2-1; the TRBD1 assignment by TCRdb is unverifiable without DNA. Germline V gives CDR1 SGHRS, CDR2 YFSETQ. The CDR3 spans 16 residues. CDR3 region: CASTPGGSSSYNEQFF.

The J gene is TRBJ2-7, the V gene TRBV10-3; the TRBD1 assignment by TCRdb is unverifiable without DNA. The CDR3 is 16 residues long. Germline CDR1 ENHRY, CDR2 SYGVKD. CDR3 sequence: CAISEVGTVYPSEQYF.

This rearrangement joins TRBV10-3 to TRBJ2-5. CDR3 size: 15 residues. Germline V lookup: CDR1 ENHRY, CDR2 SYGVKD. The CDR3 protein is CAISESIVRIETQYF.

V usage is TRBV10-3 and J usage is TRBJ1-6; TCRdb indicates TRBD1, and absent DNA this call remains unverified. Looked up from germline, CDR1 is ENHRY and CDR2 is SYGVKD. The CDR3 sequence is 15 residues long. The CDR3 reads CAISGDRVYNSPLHF.

CDR3 residues: CASSAQGWGETQYF. The V gene is TRBV12-3 or TRBV12-4, the J gene TRBJ2-5; TCRdb outputs TRBD1, but without DNA this stays unchecked. The CDR3 extends over 14 amino acids.

The gene calls are TRBV12-3 or TRBV12-4 and TRBJ1-2; with no DNA, the TCRdb D assignment of TRBD1 cannot be verified. The CDR3 is made up of 14 amino acids. This chain's CDR3 is CASTRGGTGFGYTF.

The J gene is TRBJ2-5, the V gene TRBV5-1. Germline CDR1 SGHRS, CDR2 YFSETQ. This CDR3 spans 13 amino acids. CDR3 residues: CASSVGLEETQYF.

The chain combines TRBV27 with TRBJ1-5. The CDR3 sequence is 13 residues long. The germline gives CDR1 MNHEY, CDR2 SMNVEV (reference sequence). The CDR3 region is CASSTGVNQPQHF.

V gene TRBV7-9 combines with J gene TRBJ1-5; TCRdb returns TRBD1, unconfirmable since there is no DNA. Germline assignment: CDR1 SEHNR and CDR2 FQNEAQ (reference sequence). The CDR3 is made up of 14 amino acids. Here the CDR3 reads CASSGTGGDQPQHF.

J is TRBJ1-5 and V is TRBV30; TCRdb names TRBD1, which stays unverified in the absence of DNA. Germline V gene sequence: CDR1 GTSNPN, CDR2 SVGIG (reference sequence). The CDR3 extends over 14 amino acids. The CDR3 is CAWRLGQSNQPQHF.

The chain uses TRBV4-1 and TRBJ1-5; the TRBD1 assignment by TCRdb is unverifiable without DNA. Germline loops: CDR1 MGHRA, CDR2 YSYEKL. The CDR3 length is 17 residues. The CDR3: CASSQEQGVYSNQPQHF.

The CDR3 region is CASSLFRGGSNQPQHF. This rearrangement joins TRBV28 to TRBJ1-5. The CDR3 totals 16 residues. Germline V gives CDR1 MDHEN, CDR2 SYDVKM. Full variable domain (outside the CDR3, taken from reference TRBV28 and TRBJ1-5): DVKVTQSSRYLVKRTGEKVFLECVQDMDHENMFWYRQDPGLGLRLIYFSYDVKMKEKGDIPEGYSVSREKKERFSLILESASTNQTSMYLCASSLFRGGSNQPQHFGDGTRLSIL.